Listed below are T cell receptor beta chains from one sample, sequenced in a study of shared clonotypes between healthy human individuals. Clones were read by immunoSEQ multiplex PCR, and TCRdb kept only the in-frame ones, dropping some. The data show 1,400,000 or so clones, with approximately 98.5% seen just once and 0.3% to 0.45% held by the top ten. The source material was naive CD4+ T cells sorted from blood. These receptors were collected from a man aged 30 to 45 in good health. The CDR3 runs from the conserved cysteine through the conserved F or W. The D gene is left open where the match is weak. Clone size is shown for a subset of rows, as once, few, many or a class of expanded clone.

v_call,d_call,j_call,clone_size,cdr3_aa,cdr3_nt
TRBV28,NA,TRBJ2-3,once,CASSLSYAPWGTDTQYF,TGTGCCAGCAGTTTATCCTATGCACCCTGGGGCACAGATACGCAGTATTTT
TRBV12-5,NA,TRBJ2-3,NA,CASGLAVEGTQYF,TGTGCTAGTGGTTTGGCGGTGGAAGGTACGCAGTATTTT
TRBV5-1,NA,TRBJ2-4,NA,CASSPTWEAKNIQYF,TGCGCCAGCAGCCCTACGTGGGAGGCCAAAAACATTCAGTACTTC
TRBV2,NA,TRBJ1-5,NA,CASKYGGAGNQPQHF,TGTGCCAGCAAATATGGAGGGGCAGGCAATCAGCCCCAGCATTTT
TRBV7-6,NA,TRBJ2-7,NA,CASSRTSGYEQYF,TGTGCCAGCAGCCGGACCTCAGGGTACGAGCAGTACTTC
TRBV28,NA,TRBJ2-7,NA,CASSSGATDYEQYF,TGTGCCAGCAGTTCAGGGGCCACCGACTACGAGCAGTACTTC
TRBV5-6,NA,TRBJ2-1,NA,CASSLRRADNEQFF,TGTGCCAGCAGCTTGAGGCGGGCTGACAATGAGCAGTTCTTC
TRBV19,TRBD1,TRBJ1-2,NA,CASRSPGQGADGYTF,TGTGCCAGTAGGAGTCCGGGACAGGGGGCGGATGGCTACACCTTC
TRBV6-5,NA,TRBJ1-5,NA,CASSTVGVSNQPQHF,TGTGCCAGCAGCACCGTGGGGGTCAGCAATCAGCCCCAGCATTTT
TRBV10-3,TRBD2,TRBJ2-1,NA,CAISLLAGVRDEQFF,TGTGCCATCAGTTTACTAGCGGGGGTCAGGGATGAGCAGTTCTTC
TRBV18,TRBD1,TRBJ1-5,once,CASSPDTRQGLINQPQHF,TGTGCCAGCTCACCAGACACCCGACAGGGATTGATTAATCAGCCCCAGCATTTT